This is a list of T cell receptor beta chains from one sample in a study of blood T cell repertoires in COVID-19. Sequenced by immunoSEQ multiplex PCR; TCRdb stores in-frame clones only, minus some. The sample consists of about 270,000 clones, 70% to 90% of them appearing once. The sequenced sample was PBMCs or T cells enriched from blood (not recorded which). These receptors were collected from a woman in her thirties with acute COVID-19. CDR3s include the opening cysteine and the closing phenylalanine or tryptophan. A D gene is named only where the DNA matches it firmly. Clone size is not always given. Where it is, it says once, few, many or a class for expanded clones.

abundance	v_gene	d_gene	j_gene	CDR3nt	CDR3aa
.	TRBV19	.	TRBJ2-1	TGTGCCAGTAGTATTGGAGGGGTCTCCTACAATGAGCAGTTCTTC	CASSIGGVSYNEQFF
.	TRBV10-1	TRBD1	TRBJ2-7	TGCGCCAGCATCGGGACAGGGCAGTACTTC	CASIGTGQYF
.	TRBV2	TRBD1	TRBJ2-7	TGTGCCAGCAGGAGAGACAGGGGGACTTTCCCCTACGAGCAGTACTTC	CASRRDRGTFPYEQYF
.	TRBV27	TRBD1	TRBJ1-5	TGTGCCAGCAGTTTAAGGGGGACAGGGAAGCAGCCCCAGCATTTT	CASSLRGTGKQPQHF
.	TRBV2	TRBD1	TRBJ2-2	TGTGCCAGCAGAGGGACAGCGAACACCGGGGAGCTGTTTTTT	CASRGTANTGELFF
.	TRBV11-2	TRBD2	TRBJ2-1	TGTGCCAGCAGCTTGTCGTCTCTAGCGGGAGGATTAACCAATGAGCAGTTCTTC	CASSLSSLAGGLTNEQFF
.	TRBV7-2	.	TRBJ2-7	TGTGCCAGCAGCTTAGCGATTTATCAGGGATCCTACGAGCAGTACTTC	CASSLAIYQGSYEQYF
.	TRBV9	.	TRBJ2-3	TGTGCCAGCAGCGTAGGCGGGATGCTCACAGATACGCAGTATTTT	CASSVGGMLTDTQYF
.	TRBV28	TRBD1	TRBJ1-2	TGTGCCAGCAGCAAGACAGGGCCCCCAATTGGCTACACCTTC	CASSKTGPPIGYTF
.	TRBV7-2	TRBD1	TRBJ1-2	TGTGCCAGCAGCCCAGTGACAGGGGGCGCCTATGGCTACACCTTC	CASSPVTGGAYGYTF
.	TRBV5-6	.	TRBJ1-5	TGTGCCAGCAGCAACACGGGGGGGTGGTCGATGGGCAATCAGCCCCAGCATTTT	CASSNTGGWSMGNQPQHF
.	TRBV6-2/TRBV6-3	TRBD2	TRBJ2-7	TGTGCCAGCAGTCGGGGCGGGAGTGCCGACGAGCAGTACTTC	CASSRGGSADEQYF
.	TRBV2	TRBD1	TRBJ1-2	TGTGCCAGCAGTGAAGCACTAACAGGGGGCGATGGCTACACCTTC	CASSEALTGGDGYTF
.	TRBV7-9	TRBD2	TRBJ2-2	TGTGCCAGCAGCTCGGCTAGCGGGAACACCGGGGAGCTGTTTTTT	CASSSASGNTGELFF
.	TRBV5-1	.	TRBJ1-1	TGCGCCAGCAGCTTGGCAGGGGAGAACACTGAAGCTTTCTTT	CASSLAGENTEAFF
.	TRBV3-1/TRBV3-2	.	TRBJ2-3	TGTGCCAGCAGTGCGGTATCGGCAGTCGAGACAGATACGCAGTATTTT	CASSAVSAVETDTQYF
.	TRBV28	.	TRBJ2-3	TGTGCCAGCAGTCCCACAGGGGAGGTCACAGATACGCAGTATTTT	CASSPTGEVTDTQYF
.	TRBV28	.	TRBJ2-3	TGTGCCAGCACCCTTTTTGATACGCAGTATTTT	CASTLFDTQYF
.	TRBV7-2	TRBD2	TRBJ2-7	TGTGCCAGCAGCCTGGGAGGGAGTCTCCACGAGCAGTACTTC	CASSLGGSLHEQYF
.	TRBV27	TRBD2	TRBJ2-3	TGTGCCAGCAGGGCGGGGGGCACAGATACGCAGTATTTT	CASRAGGTDTQYF
once	TRBV18	TRBD1	TRBJ1-1	TGTGCCAGCACACAGGGGGCGGACACTGAAGCTTTCTTT	CASTQGADTEAFF
.	TRBV6-5	TRBD1	TRBJ1-5	TGTGCCAGCAGTTACCAGGGGGCCGGCAATCAGCCCCAGCATTTT	CASSYQGAGNQPQHF
.	TRBV11-2	TRBD2	TRBJ2-1	TGTGCCAGCAGCTCCAAAGAGACCGGGACTAGCGGGGACAATGAGCAGTTCTTC	CASSSKETGTSGDNEQFF
.	TRBV11-3	TRBD2	TRBJ2-1	TGTGCCAGCAGCTTCGGGACTAGCAATGAGCAGTTCTTC	CASSFGTSNEQFF
.	TRBV27	.	TRBJ1-5	TGTGCCAGCAGTCCCTTGGGGGGAGTAAATCAGCCCCAGCATTTT	CASSPLGGVNQPQHF
.	TRBV9	.	TRBJ2-6	TGTGCCAGCAGCGTCCACAGGGTTTCTGGGGCCAACGTCCTGACTTTC	CASSVHRVSGANVLTF
.	TRBV24-1	.	TRBJ2-3	TGTGCCACCAGTGATTACGAGGGGGGGAGCCCAGATACGCAGTATTTT	CATSDYEGGSPDTQYF
.	TRBV28	TRBD1	TRBJ1-6	TGTGCCAGCAGCATTGACAGGGCGTCTGATAATTCACCCCTCCACTTT	CASSIDRASDNSPLHF